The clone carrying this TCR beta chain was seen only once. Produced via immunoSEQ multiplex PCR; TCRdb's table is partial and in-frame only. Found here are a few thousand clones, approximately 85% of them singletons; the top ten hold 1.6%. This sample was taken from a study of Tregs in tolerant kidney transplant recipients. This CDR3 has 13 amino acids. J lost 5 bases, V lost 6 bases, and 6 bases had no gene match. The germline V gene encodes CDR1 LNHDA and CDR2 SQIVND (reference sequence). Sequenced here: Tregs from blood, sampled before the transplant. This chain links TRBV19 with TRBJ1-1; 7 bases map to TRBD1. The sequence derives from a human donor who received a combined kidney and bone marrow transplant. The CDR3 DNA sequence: TGTGCCAGTAGAACAGGGGAGCGGACTGAAGCTTTCTTT. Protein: CASRTGERTEAFF. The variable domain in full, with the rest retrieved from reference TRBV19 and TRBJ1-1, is DGGITQSPKYLFRKEGQNVTLSCEQNLNHDAMYWYRQDPGQGLRLIYYSQIVNDFQKGDIAEGYSVSREKKESFPLTVTSAQKNPTAFYLCASRTGERTEAFFGQGTRLTVV.